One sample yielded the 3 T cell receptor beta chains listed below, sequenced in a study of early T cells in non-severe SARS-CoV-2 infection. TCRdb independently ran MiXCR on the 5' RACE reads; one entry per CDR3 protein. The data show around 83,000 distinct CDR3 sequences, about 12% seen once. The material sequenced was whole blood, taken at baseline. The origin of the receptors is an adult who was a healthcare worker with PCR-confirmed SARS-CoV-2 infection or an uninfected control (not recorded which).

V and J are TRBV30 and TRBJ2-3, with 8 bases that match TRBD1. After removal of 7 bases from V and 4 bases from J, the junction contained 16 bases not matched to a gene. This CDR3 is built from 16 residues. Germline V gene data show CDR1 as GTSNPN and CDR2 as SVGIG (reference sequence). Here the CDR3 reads CASQGAAHGIADTQYF. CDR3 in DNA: TGTGCCTCCCAGGGGGCGGCCCATGGTATCGCAGATACGCAGTATTTT.

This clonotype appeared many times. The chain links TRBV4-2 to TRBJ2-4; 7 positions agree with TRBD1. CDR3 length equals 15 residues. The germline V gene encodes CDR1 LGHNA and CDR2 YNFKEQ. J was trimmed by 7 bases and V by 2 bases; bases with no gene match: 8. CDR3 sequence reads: CASSQSSGTVNIQYF. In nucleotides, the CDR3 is TGTGCCAGCAGCCAATCATCCGGGACAGTGAACATTCAGTACTTC.

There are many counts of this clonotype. The CDR3 sequence: CASSRRNSYEQYF. The CDR3 DNA follows: TGTGCCAGCAGTAGACGTAATTCCTACGAGCAGTACTTC. The gene calls are TRBV28 and TRBJ2-7, with D unclear. The CDR3 consists of 13 residues. CDR1 and CDR2 from the germline V gene are MDHEN and SYDVKM. The V end lost 5 bases, the J end lost 1 base, and 9 bases lay between the germline ends. Full variable domain (remainder filled in from reference TRBV28 and TRBJ2-7): DVKVTQSSRYLVKRTGEKVFLECVQDMDHENMFWYRQDPGLGLRLIYFSYDVKMKEKGDIPEGYSVSREKKERFSLILESASTNQTSMYLCASSRRNSYEQYFGPGTRLTVT.